The 4 T cell receptor beta chains below all came from one sample that was sequenced in a study of beta chain features in type 1 diabetes (dated by TCRdb to 2016 to 2019). Library construction relied on the immunoSEQ multiplex PCR assay. The High Capacity cDNA Reverse Transcription Kit was used to reverse transcribe all of the isolated RNA, meaning that expressed TCRB transcripts were what got sequenced. TCRdb carries this immuneACCESS record with in-frame sequences only. Its versions omit some clonotypes, under half of them owing to an unresolved V gene in the studies checked, with the rest unexplained. Within this sample are about 240,000 clones, with about 26% of them counted one time only. The top ten constitute approximately 4% of the sample. The sequenced sample was central memory CD4+ T cells from blood. Receptors were obtained from a man aged 25 to 40 in good health.

CDR3 nucleotides: TGCGCCAGCAGCTCGGGGGACTCCTACAATGAGCAGTTCTTC. This gives the protein CASSSGDSYNEQFF. The chain carries TRBV5-1 and TRBJ2-1, with a weak D call TRBD2 (6 bases). V was shortened by 3 bases and J by 0 bases, with 7 bases between the two germline ends. Germline lookup yields CDR1 SGHRS and CDR2 YFSETQ. The CDR3 sequence is 14 residues long.

This clone has more than one count but fewer than ten. This specimen includes other DNA sequences encoding the same CDR3. This chain links TRBV7-9 with TRBJ1-1, with 7 nucleotides matching TRBD1. Trimming took 4 bases from V and 1 from J; bases not matched to a gene: 3. Per germline, CDR1 SEHNR and CDR2 FQNEAQ (reference sequence). The CDR3 consists of 14 residues. In DNA, the CDR3 is TGTGCCAGCAGCTGGGGACAGACGAACACTGAAGCTTTCTTT. Protein: CASSWGQTNTEAFF.

The V call is TRBV10-3, the J call TRBJ2-1, with a possible D match to TRBD1 (5 bases). The CDR3 totals 17 residues. Germline CDR1 reads ENHRY; CDR2 reads SYGVKD. Trimming removed 4 bases at V and 0 bases at J, with 16 bases between. Here the CDR3 reads CAISGPRGRFSYNEQFF. For the CDR3, the DNA is TGTGCCATCAGTGGGCCTAGGGGTCGATTCTCCTACAATGAGCAGTTCTTC.

Comment on this clone: Other DNA sequences from this sample encode an identical CDR3 as well. The CDR3 nucleotides are TGCAGTGCTCTGCTGGGGGAGACCCAGTACTTC. It yields the protein CSALLGETQYF. The chain carries TRBV20-1 and TRBJ2-5; D is unresolved. CDR1 and CDR2 (germline): DFQATT, SNEGSKA (reference sequence). The CDR3 contains 11 residues. The V end lost 5 bases, the J end lost 5 bases, and 9 bases lay between the germline ends.